The 6 T cell receptor beta chains given below trace back to one sample, sequenced in a study of shared clonotypes between healthy human individuals. Sequenced by immunoSEQ multiplex PCR; TCRdb stores in-frame clones only, minus some. The table lists over 950,000 clones, approximately 80% of them singletons. Sequencing used memory CD4+ T cells from PBMCs. Specified subset: CD45RA-negative fraction. These receptors were taken from a man aged 18 to 35 in good health. Some clones in this sample may be carry-over from other donors' samples.

This clone was detected only once. J is TRBJ2-5 and V is TRBV15, with D perhaps given as TRBD1 or TRBD2 (6 bases each). CDR1 LNHNV and CDR2 YYDKDF come from the germline V gene (reference sequence). The CDR3 loop spans 13 amino acids. V dropped 3 bases and J dropped 9 bases, with 14 bases sitting between them. As DNA, the CDR3 is TGTGCCACCAGCAGTTCGTTAAGGGGGGCCCAGTACTTC. This codes for CATSSSLRGAQYF.

This clone has just one count. The rearrangement uses TRBV5-4 and TRBJ2-1, with D possibly matching TRBD2 (5 bases). The V gene's germline CDR1 is SGHNT and CDR2 YYREEE (reference sequence). The CDR3 is 16 amino acids. V was pared by 0 bases and J by 7 bases, with 17 bases between. CDR3: CASSLDSGSMGNEQFF. The CDR3 DNA sequence: TGTGCCAGCAGCTTGGATTCGGGATCAATGGGGAATGAGCAGTTCTTC.

The CDR3 is CASSLGLGETQYF. CDR3 bases: TGTGCCAGCAGTCTGGGGTTGGGGGAGACCCAGTACTTC. The chain carries TRBV2 and TRBJ2-5; D call uncertain. This CDR3 contains 13 residues. V was pared by 5 bases and J by 5 bases, with 12 bases between. CDR1 is SNHLY, CDR2 FYNNEI, per germline. Complete variable domain (other parts from reference TRBV2 and TRBJ2-5): EPEVTQTPSHQVTQMGQEVILRCVPISNHLYFYWYRQILGQKVEFLVSFYNNEISEKSEIFDDQFSVERPDGSNFTLKIRSTKLEDSAMYFCASSLGLGETQYFGPGTRLLVL.

V and J are TRBV29-1 and TRBJ1-1; D call uncertain. Trimming stripped 2 bases from V and 1 base from J, with 8 bases between. The CDR3 sequence is 13 residues long. CDR1 SQVTM and CDR2 ANQGSEA come from the germline V gene. DNA for the CDR3: TGCAGCGTTGAAAAGGATCCGAACACTGAAGCTTTCTTT. This encodes CSVEKDPNTEAFF. The full variable domain, rest sourced from reference TRBV29-1 and TRBJ1-1, is SAVISQKPSRDICQRGTSLTIQCQVDSQVTMMFWYRQQPGQSLTLIATANQGSEATYESGFVIDKFPISRPNLTFSTLTVSNMSPEDSSIYLCSVEKDPNTEAFFGQGTRLTVV.

V and J are TRBV29-1 and TRBJ2-3, with 11 nucleotides matching TRBD2. After removal of 6 bases from V and 4 bases from J, the junction contained 9 bases not matched to a gene. The CDR3 loop spans 15 amino acids. Germline assignment: CDR1 SQVTM and CDR2 ANQGSEA. The CDR3 here is CSVLGLAGGSDTQYF. CDR3 nucleotides: TGCAGCGTCCTGGGGCTAGCGGGAGGCTCAGATACGCAGTATTTT.

Remarks on this clone: This likely traces to a read error, being one base from a far larger clone. Additional DNA sequences in this sample encode the identical CDR3. CDR3 sequence: CASSEAVKLTEALF. The CDR3 DNA is TGTGCCAGCAGTGAAGCTGTAAAACTGACTGAAGCTCTCTTT. The chain links TRBV2 to TRBJ1-1; no definite D call. The CDR3 contains 14 residues. Germline V gene lookup returns CDR1 SNHLY and CDR2 FYNNEI.